This T cell receptor (beta chain) was obtained from a study of T cells in Graves' hyperthyroidism and ophthalmopathy. General observations from the study: Blood also carried most thyroid clonotypes expanded above 0.001. A model of 13 V-J features distinguished ophthalmopathy from stable hyperthyroidism.

Researchers took RNA transcripts and amplified the TCR beta CDR3 regions from them. A first-round RT-PCR of the TCR CDR3 used the HTBI primer set. TCRdb reanalysed the multiplex PCR reads using MiXCR and keeps one entry per CDR3 protein. In the table there are a few hundred thousand distinct CDR3 sequences, approximately 14% of which are singletons. There are many counts of this clonotype. What it recognizes is unknown. Exclusion followed for patients with uncontrolled infection, other autoimmune disease, pregnancy or lactation. Every diagnosis used clinical symptoms, serum thyroxine and TRAb, thyroid ultrasound and orbital computed tomography. Sample: blood. This sequence was found in a woman aged 18-29 years with Graves' hyperthyroidism.

The chain's CDR3 is CASSLLKATSTDTQYF. The CDR3 nucleotides are TGTGCCAGCAGTTTACTTAAGGCAACCAGCACAGATACGCAGTATTTT. The chain couples TRBV27 to TRBJ2-3, with D unclear. V lost 2 bases, J lost 0 bases, and 12 bases lay in between. Per the germline V gene, CDR1 is MNHEY and CDR2 is SMNVEV (reference sequence). This CDR3 has 16 residues.